Following are 24 T cell receptor beta chains from one sample sequenced in a study of blood T cell repertoires in COVID-19. Assay: immunoSEQ multiplex PCR; the TCRdb copy retains only in-frame clones and omits some. The table includes 300,000 to 400,000 clones, roughly 88% detected once. The sequenced sample consisted of PBMCs or T cells enriched from blood (not recorded which). These receptors came from a young woman with acute COVID-19.

The CDR3 DNA reads TGTGCCAGCAGCTTAATATGGACAGGGAACACTGAAGCTTTCTTT. Protein sequence: CASSLIWTGNTEAFF. This rearrangement joins TRBV11-2 to TRBJ1-1, with 7 bases fitting TRBD1. Germline V gives CDR1 SGHAT, CDR2 FQNNGV. This CDR3 spans 15 amino acids. Losses at the gene ends were 2 bases for V and 1 base for J; bases not matched to a gene: 4. Drawing the rest from reference TRBV11-2 and TRBJ1-1, the complete variable domain is EAGVAQSPRYKIIEKRQSVAFWCNPISGHATLYWYQQILGQGPKLLIQFQNNGVVDDSQLPKDRFSAERLKGVDSTLKIQPAKLEDSAVYLCASSLIWTGNTEAFFGQGTRLTVV.

The rearrangement links TRBV12-3 or TRBV12-4 to TRBJ2-7; TRBD1 might be the D (6 bases). This CDR3 comprises 13 residues. Between the trimmed V and J ends, which lost 5 bases and 3 bases, there was a span of 11 bases. The CDR3 DNA reads TGTGCCAGCAGTCTGGACAGAAGCTACGAGCAGTACTTC. This encodes CASSLDRSYEQYF.

The rearrangement uses TRBV6-2 or TRBV6-3 and TRBJ2-7, with D maybe TRBD1 (6 bases). The germline V gene has CDR1 MNHEY and CDR2 SVGEGT. This CDR3 comprises 14 residues. The V gene lost 1 base and the J gene lost 7 bases, with 14 bases spanning the gap. CDR3 DNA: TGTGCCAGCAGTTACTATGACAGGTTGGGGGAGCAGTACTTC. Translation: CASSYYDRLGEQYF.

CDR3 coding DNA: TGCGCCAGCAGCCCCCAGGGGAACAATCAGCCCCAGCATTTT. This codes for CASSPQGNNQPQHF. V usage is TRBV5-1 and J usage is TRBJ1-5; D may be TRBD1 (6 bases). V gave up 4 bases and J gave up 3 bases, with 11 bases separating them. Germline V gene sequence: CDR1 SGHRS, CDR2 YFSETQ. The CDR3 sequence is 14 residues long.

The chain carries TRBV30 and TRBJ1-2; no clear D. The CDR3 contains 13 residues. Germline V gene sequence: CDR1 GTSNPN, CDR2 SVGIG (reference sequence). The CDR3 sequence is CVLTPRGNYGYTF. CDR3 sequence (DNA): TGTGTCTTGACCCCCCGGGGTAACTATGGCTACACCTTC.

The chain has TRBV5-5 and TRBJ2-2; the D is unclear. The CDR3 runs 15 residues. Trimming stripped 4 bases from V and 0 bases from J, with 10 bases between. CDR1 is SGHKS and CDR2 is YYEKEE in the germline V gene (reference sequence). CDR3 region: CASSPVGPNTGELFF. For the CDR3, the DNA is TGTGCCAGCAGCCCGGTGGGCCCGAACACCGGGGAGCTGTTTTTT. The variable domain in full, with the rest retrieved from reference TRBV5-5 and TRBJ2-2, is DAGVTQSPTHLIKTRGQQVTLRCSPISGHKSVSWYQQVLGQGPQFIFQYYEKEERGRGNFPDRFSARQFPNYSSELNVNALLLGDSALYLCASSPVGPNTGELFFGEGSRLTVL.

This rearrangement joins TRBV5-5 to TRBJ2-1, with 10 bases fitting TRBD2. CDR3 length: 15 amino acids. Germline V gene sequence: CDR1 SGHKS, CDR2 YYEKEE (reference sequence). Trimming removed 0 bases from V and 8 bases from J; junction bases left unmatched: 5. CDR3 in amino acids: CASSLELAGNHEQFF. The CDR3 coding sequence is TGTGCCAGCAGCTTGGAACTAGCGGGGAATCATGAGCAGTTCTTC.

The CDR3 loop reads CASSQPGGPDTQYF. The CDR3, as DNA: TGCGCCAGCAGCCAACCCGGAGGTCCAGATACGCAGTATTTT. The chain recombines TRBV4-1 with TRBJ2-3; possible D gene TRBD2, 5 bases. The CDR3 has 14 amino acids. Trimming removed 2 bases at V and 4 bases at J, with 10 bases between. Germline assignment: CDR1 MGHRA and CDR2 YSYEKL.

The chain links TRBV7-3 to TRBJ2-1; D might be TRBD2 (6 bases). The germline V gene has CDR1 SGHTA and CDR2 FQGTGA. The CDR3 is 16 amino acids. Trimming removed 2 bases from V and 0 bases from J, with 11 bases in between. The CDR3 is CASSLVGRGSYNEQFF. The CDR3 DNA is TGTGCCAGCAGCTTAGTTGGGCGGGGCTCCTACAATGAGCAGTTCTTC.

V is TRBV6-1 and J is TRBJ1-5; maybe TRBD1 (5 bases). CDR1 and CDR2 from the germline V gene are MNHNS and SASEGT. The V gene lost 0 bases and the J gene lost 0 bases, with 21 bases spanning the gap. The CDR3 runs 20 residues. CDR3 in amino acids: CASSEAGVQGNPYSNQPQHF. The DNA of the CDR3 is TGTGCCAGCAGTGAAGCTGGGGTTCAGGGAAACCCTTATAGCAATCAGCCCCAGCATTTT.

V usage is TRBV2 and J usage is TRBJ2-7; no clear D gene. With 3 bases removed from V and 6 bases from J, the gap between germline ends came to 15 bases. This CDR3 has 14 residues. CDR1 is SNHLY and CDR2 is FYNNEI in the germline V gene. This chain's CDR3 is CASSDLHITPEQYF. Written as DNA, the CDR3 is TGTGCCAGCAGTGACCTTCACATAACGCCCGAGCAGTACTTC.

The chain carries TRBV10-3 and TRBJ2-2, with unresolved D. This CDR3 region has 15 residues. The V and J ends lost 6 bases and 3 bases respectively, with 14 bases between them. Germline-derived CDR1 and CDR2 are ENHRY and SYGVKD. The CDR3 protein is CAISGTALDTGELFF. In nucleotides, the CDR3 is TGTGCCATCAGCGGAACAGCTCTGGACACCGGGGAGCTGTTTTTT.

The chain combines TRBV7-8 with TRBJ1-2, with unresolved D. Trimming removed 1 base at V and 4 bases at J, with 10 bases between. Per the germline V gene, CDR1 is SGHVS and CDR2 is FQNEAQ. The CDR3 is 14 amino acids. In DNA, the CDR3 is TGTGCCAGCAGCTTAGTATCCGGGGTCTATGGCTACACCTTC. Protein product: CASSLVSGVYGYTF.

This chain uses TRBV4-3 with TRBJ1-1; D call uncertain. The length of the CDR3 is 15 residues. Trimming pared 0 bases from V and 1 base from J, leaving 9 bases between. Germline V lookup: CDR1 LGHNA, CDR2 YSLEER. Here the CDR3 reads CASSQDLSGNTEAFF. CDR3 DNA sequence: TGCGCCAGCAGCCAAGATCTTTCGGGGAACACTGAAGCTTTCTTT.

This clone was detected a few times. The J gene is TRBJ2-7, the V gene TRBV11-2; no firm D call. Trimming took 2 bases from V and 1 from J, leaving 12 bases between them. Per germline, CDR1 SGHAT and CDR2 FQNNGV. The CDR3 sequence is 15 residues long. CDR3 protein: CASSLLLGGSYEQYF. Here the CDR3 DNA reads TGTGCCAGCAGCTTACTTCTCGGCGGTTCCTACGAGCAGTACTTC.

The J gene is TRBJ1-1, the V gene TRBV5-1, with a tentative D call TRBD1 (6 bases). The CDR3 loop spans 15 amino acids. V was shortened by 0 bases and J by 4 bases, with 13 bases between the two germline ends. Germline CDR1 and CDR2: SGHRS and YFSETQ. The CDR3 here is CASSLGATGFTEAFF. The CDR3 DNA reads TGCGCCAGCAGCTTGGGAGCCACAGGGTTCACTGAAGCTTTCTTT.

The table lists this clone with a count of one. The V and J genes are TRBV7-2 and TRBJ2-5, with D perhaps TRBD1 (6 bases). Germline CDR1 and CDR2: SGHTA and FQGNSA. V was pared by 5 bases and J by 2 bases, with 21 bases between. The CDR3 has 17 residues. CDR3 region: CASSRAVRGGEQETQYF. CDR3 bases: TGTGCCAGCAGCCGGGCCGTGAGAGGGGGAGAACAAGAGACCCAGTACTTC.

The V and J genes are TRBV5-6 and TRBJ2-7; the match to TRBD1 covers 9 bases. The V and J ends lost 2 bases and 2 bases, in that order; junction bases with no gene match: 5. Germline V gene lookup returns CDR1 SGHDT and CDR2 YYEEEE. The CDR3 is 15 amino acids. The CDR3 loop reads CASSFSRTGAYEQYF. The CDR3 DNA reads TGTGCCAGCAGCTTCTCCCGGACAGGGGCCTACGAGCAGTACTTC.

The genes are TRBV2 and TRBJ2-2, with TRBD2 as a possible D gene (5 bases). Germline CDR1 reads SNHLY; CDR2 reads FYNNEI. The CDR3 contains 14 residues. The V and J ends lost 3 bases and 5 bases respectively, with 10 bases between them. CDR3 nucleotides: TGTGCCAGCAGTGAGGTGCCGGGAACCGGGGAGCTGTTTTTT. Encoded protein: CASSEVPGTGELFF.

This clone showed up just once. The chain employs TRBV2 and TRBJ1-2; tentatively, D is TRBD1 (5 bases). The V end was cut by 4 bases, the J end by 4 bases, with 19 bases between. This CDR3 spans 16 amino acids. Germline V CDR1 and CDR2: SNHLY, FYNNEI. CDR3 protein: CASSGMGQNSFYGYTF. DNA of the CDR3: TGTGCCAGCAGTGGAATGGGGCAGAACTCCTTCTATGGCTACACCTTC. The full variable domain, its missing parts supplied by reference TRBV2 and TRBJ1-2, is EPEVTQTPSHQVTQMGQEVILRCVPISNHLYFYWYRQILGQKVEFLVSFYNNEISEKSEIFDDQFSVERPDGSNFTLKIRSTKLEDSAMYFCASSGMGQNSFYGYTFGSGTRLTVV.

The CDR3 loop is CASSPLAGSNEQFF. CDR3 bases: TGCGCCAGCAGCCCATTAGCGGGGTCCAATGAGCAGTTCTTC. The chain links TRBV5-1 to TRBJ2-1, with 8 bases matching TRBD2. The CDR3 is made up of 14 amino acids. CDR1 and CDR2 (germline): SGHRS, YFSETQ. Losses at the gene ends were 4 bases for V and 6 bases for J; bases not matched to a gene: 6.

The chain joins TRBV11-2 to TRBJ1-2, with 7 nucleotides matching TRBD1. The CDR3 totals 13 residues. V trimming: 5 bases; J trimming: 3 bases; junction bases outside the gene matches: 3. CDR1 SGHAT and CDR2 FQNNGV come from the germline V gene. As DNA, the CDR3 is TGTGCCAGCAGCCGGGACAGTTACTATGGCTACACCTTC. Translation gives CASSRDSYYGYTF.

The V and J genes are TRBV19 and TRBJ1-5; TRBD1 agrees at 7 bases. V dropped 6 bases and J dropped 7; count of bases not matched to a gene: 12. The CDR3 runs to 15 residues. The V gene's germline CDR1 is LNHDA and CDR2 SQIVND (reference sequence). CDR3 protein: CASRLGEGARQPQHF. CDR3 nucleotides: TGTGCCAGTAGATTGGGTGAGGGGGCAAGACAGCCCCAGCATTTT.

V usage is TRBV9 and J usage is TRBJ2-7, with D possibly being TRBD2 (6 bases). The germline V and J ends were trimmed by 8 bases and 2 bases, with 11 bases remaining between them. The germline CDR1 and CDR2 sequences are SGDLS and YYNGEE. This CDR3 spans 12 amino acids. In DNA form, the CDR3 reads TGTGCCAGTGCCGCGGGGACCTACGAGCAGTACTTC. As protein: CASAAGTYEQYF. The full variable domain, in which reference TRBV9 and TRBJ2-7 provide the parts outside the CDR3, is DSGVTQTPKHLITATGQRVTLRCSPRSGDLSVYWYQQSLDQGLQFLIQYYNGEERAKGNILERFSAQQFPDLHSELNLSSLELGDSALYFCASAAGTYEQYFGPGTRLTVT.